This T cell receptor (beta chain) was identified in a study of human T cells and chemical hapten exposure. Study conclusions and caveats: The count of PT1 expanded TCRs correlated positively with patch test score.

This clonotype was seen at least ten times. Its antigen is not identified. TCRdb re-derived calls from the RACE reads in MiXCR, one entry per CDR3 protein. The repertoire holds about 400,000 distinct CDR3 sequences, with about 6% as singletons. Germline V CDR1 and CDR2: SGHVS, FNYEAQ. The V segment lost 5 bases and the J segment 7 bases; nucleotides outside the gene matches: 9. This CDR3 has 15 amino acids. Time point: patch test 2, 6 weeks after DPC sensitization. The sample's treatment: therapeutic diphenylcyclopropenone sensitization with weekly scalp DPC. Suited to DPC and affected by alopecia, the donors ranged from 18 to 70 years old.

V and J are TRBV7-6 and TRBJ1-5; 9 bases match TRBD1. Sample: whole blood, taken in connection with sensitization to the hapten diphenylcyclopropenone (DPC). The clonotype was recovered from a woman between 18 and 29 years old with alopecia areata. Some clones in this sample may be carry-over from other donors' samples. The CDR3 spells CASSPRTGVRQPQHF. The CDR3 bases are TGTGCCAGCAGCCCAAGGACAGGGGTAAGGCAGCCCCAGCATTTT.